At least ten counts were recorded for the clone carrying this TCR beta chain. Its specificity is not known. This record comes from a study of T cells in Graves' hyperthyroidism and ophthalmopathy. TCR beta CDR3 regions were amplified from RNA transcripts. A set of HTBI primers served as the primers for a first-round RT-PCR of the TCR CDR3. One entry per CDR3 protein results from TCRdb running MiXCR on the multiplex PCR reads. This sample has about 46,000 distinct CDR3 sequences; approximately 49% occur once, and the top ten carry approximately 30%. Over 18 months, lack of ophthalmopathy progression marked Graves' hyperthyroidism as stable. Diagnosis relied on clinical symptoms, serum thyroxine and TRAb, thyroid ultrasound and orbital computed tomography. Study results and caveats: Most expanded thyroid clonotypes above 0.001 recurred in blood. Through a model of 13 V-J features, ophthalmopathy was separated from stable hyperthyroidism.

The CDR3 has 14 amino acids. The germline V gene has CDR1 SGHTA and CDR2 FQGNSA. Trimming cost V 5 bases and J 8 bases, with 18 bases left between them. The sequence was obtained from a woman in her forties or fifties with Graves' hyperthyroidism. The genes are TRBV7-2 and TRBJ1-2; no definite D call. What was sequenced was peripheral blood or thyroid tissue (not recorded which). CDR3 coding DNA: TGTGCCAGCAGCAAGCTGAGCGGGCCTTCGGGCTACACCTTC. The encoded protein is CASSKLSGPSGYTF.